The clone carrying this TCR beta chain was seen a handful of times. Its antigen is not identified. The sample originates from a study of CD8 T cells in ankylosing spondylitis. Notes on the study in general: Significantly higher representation of disease-linked clones was reported for matched ankylosing spondylitis synovial fluid. Several highly homologous variants made up a TCR beta motif, and this motif appeared characteristic of ankylosing spondylitis blood. Some of the motif variants had earlier been found in reactive arthritis patients' fluid and blood.

Germline trimming cut 10 bases from V and 6 bases from J; bases unmatched to any gene: 18. The CDR3 totals 16 residues. Germline V gene sequence: CDR1 MNHEY, CDR2 SMNVEV (reference sequence). TCRdb reprocessed the 5' RACE reads via MiXCR and lists one record per CDR3 protein. Of around 130,000 distinct CDR3 sequences detected, about 15% appear once; the ten largest clones hold 30% to 35%. The sequencing input was blood, either unsorted or a sorted T cell fraction (not recorded which). The rearrangement links TRBV27 to TRBJ2-3; 8 bases agree with TRBD2. The receptor's source is a male donor with ankylosing spondylitis. The CDR3 region is CATGYISGRARDTQYF. Written as DNA, the CDR3 is TGTGCCACCGGATATATATCCGGGAGGGCCCGGGATACGCAGTATTTT.